These T cell receptor beta chains were read from a single sample in a study of CD8+ T cells in alopecia areata. TCRdb's table, derived via immunoSEQ multiplex PCR, lists solely in-frame clones and lacks some. The sample includes fewer than 250,000 clones, approximately 45% of them seen just once. The input for sequencing was CD4+ T cells sorted from blood, taken around week 36, from a patient treated with tofacitinib. Source of these receptors: a human donor with alopecia areata. Both conserved end residues are part of each CDR3. Each record gives: V gene, J gene, CDR3 protein.

v_call: TRBV29-1; j_call: TRBJ1-2; cdr3_aa: CSANGGDYGYTF
v_call: TRBV6-5; j_call: TRBJ1-2; cdr3_aa: CASSYPRGYGYTF
v_call: TRBV29-1; j_call: TRBJ2-5; cdr3_aa: CSVGTELYQETQYF
v_call: TRBV7-7; j_call: TRBJ2-1; cdr3_aa: CASSSGTSRNEQFF
v_call: TRBV7-2; j_call: TRBJ2-5; cdr3_aa: CASSLPRAGRTQYF
v_call: TRBV28; j_call: TRBJ2-7; cdr3_aa: CASRTWGTRAYEQYF
v_call: TRBV7-8; j_call: TRBJ2-7; cdr3_aa: CASSLEEFYEQYF
v_call: TRBV21-1; j_call: TRBJ2-1; cdr3_aa: CASSKALLASGRTANEQFF
v_call: TRBV30; j_call: TRBJ1-1; cdr3_aa: CAWSVGRITEAFF
v_call: TRBV9; j_call: TRBJ2-5; cdr3_aa: CASSYGDWPGETQYF
v_call: TRBV5-1; j_call: TRBJ2-1; cdr3_aa: CASSPGPRSYNEQFF
v_call: TRBV5-1; j_call: TRBJ2-6; cdr3_aa: CASSGRYSGANVLTF
v_call: TRBV2; j_call: TRBJ2-7; cdr3_aa: CASSELASGSGEQYF
v_call: TRBV29-1; j_call: TRBJ2-1; cdr3_aa: CSVPARGGKLEQFF
v_call: TRBV29-1; j_call: TRBJ2-5; cdr3_aa: CSVAGGGVEETQYF
v_call: TRBV6-5; j_call: TRBJ1-1; cdr3_aa: CASSTDGLNEAFF
v_call: TRBV5-1; j_call: TRBJ2-2; cdr3_aa: CASSSDSVSTGELFF
v_call: TRBV7-4; j_call: TRBJ1-1; cdr3_aa: CASSFIDRGNTEAFF
v_call: TRBV10-3; j_call: TRBJ2-6; cdr3_aa: CAISDPGSGANVLTF
v_call: TRBV7-2; j_call: TRBJ2-1; cdr3_aa: CASSLPTGVGVEQFF
v_call: TRBV20-1; j_call: TRBJ2-1; cdr3_aa: CSAEAGGEQFF
v_call: TRBV30; j_call: TRBJ2-7; cdr3_aa: CAWRERDRVNERYF
v_call: TRBV6-5; j_call: TRBJ2-3; cdr3_aa: CASSTRDFTDTQYF
v_call: TRBV7-9; j_call: TRBJ1-1; cdr3_aa: CASEDPNTEAFF
v_call: TRBV7-2; j_call: TRBJ2-5; cdr3_aa: CASSLVLAGEETQYF
v_call: TRBV6-5; j_call: TRBJ2-3; cdr3_aa: CASSQPGTDTQYF
v_call: TRBV19; j_call: TRBJ2-4; cdr3_aa: CASSKRDRGVEAKNIQYF
v_call: TRBV14; j_call: TRBJ2-1; cdr3_aa: CASSPPGNEQFF
v_call: TRBV25-1; j_call: TRBJ1-1; cdr3_aa: CASMRDTEAFF
v_call: TRBV28; j_call: TRBJ2-7; cdr3_aa: CASSLSSLKYF
v_call: TRBV29-1; j_call: TRBJ1-5; cdr3_aa: CSVAQGGGQPQHF
v_call: TRBV5-5; j_call: TRBJ1-5; cdr3_aa: CASSLVSASPGNQPQHF
v_call: TRBV15; j_call: TRBJ2-1; cdr3_aa: CATSLSNEQFF
v_call: TRBV30; j_call: TRBJ2-5; cdr3_aa: CAWSTSEQETQYF
v_call: TRBV11-2; j_call: TRBJ2-7; cdr3_aa: CASSFSYEQYF
v_call: TRBV28; j_call: TRBJ2-2; cdr3_aa: CASSSGLAEHTGELFF
v_call: TRBV5-1; j_call: TRBJ1-1; cdr3_aa: CASSFEGRSTEAFF